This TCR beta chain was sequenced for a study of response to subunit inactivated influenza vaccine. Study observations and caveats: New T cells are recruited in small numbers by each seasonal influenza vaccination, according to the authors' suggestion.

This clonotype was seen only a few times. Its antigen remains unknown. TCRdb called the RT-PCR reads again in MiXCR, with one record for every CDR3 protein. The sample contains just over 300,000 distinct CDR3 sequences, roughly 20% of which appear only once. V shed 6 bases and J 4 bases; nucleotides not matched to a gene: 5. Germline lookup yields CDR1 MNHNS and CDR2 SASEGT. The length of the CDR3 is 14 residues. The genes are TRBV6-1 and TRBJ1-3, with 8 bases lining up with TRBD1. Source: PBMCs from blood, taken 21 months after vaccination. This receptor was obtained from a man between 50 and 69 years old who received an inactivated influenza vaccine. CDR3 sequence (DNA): TGTGCCAGCAGGCTACAGGGGGAAGGAAACACCATATATTTT. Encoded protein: CASRLQGEGNTIYF.